The source of this TCR beta chain is a study of blood T cell repertoires in COVID-19. Overall study context: Both acute and convalescent COVID-19 samples were obtained from the United States, Italy and Spain. T cells, B-cell-depleted T cells, or PBMCs provided the cDNA or gDNA that served as material.

The CDR3 runs to 16 residues. Germline CDR1 KGHDR, CDR2 SFDVKD. The ends lost 2 bases at V and 2 bases at J; junction bases unmatched: 4. In the authors' workflow: Reference gene primer amplification gave estimated nucleated cell counts. TCRdb's copy holds only in-frame clones and misses some; the assay was immunoSEQ multiplex PCR. V and J calls and clone size are given by that table; D and trimming were obtained from the DNA. The sample carries 120,000 to 150,000 clones, more than 80% recorded once. V usage is TRBV24-1 and J usage is TRBJ2-1; 8 bases match TRBD1. The sequenced material came from peripheral blood. The receptor's source is a human donor with acute or convalescent COVID-19. The donor label of this sample is uncertain. CDR3 sequence: CATSDSGTGTYNEQFF. CDR3 nucleotide sequence: TGTGCCACCAGTGATTCCGGGACAGGTACCTACAATGAGCAGTTCTTC.